The 26 T cell receptor beta chains below come from one sample, sequenced in a study of T cell changes during pregnancy in multiple sclerosis. Sequencing used immunoSEQ multiplex PCR; TCRdb keeps in-frame clones, though not all of them. Here the sample spans 90,000 to 130,000 clones, approximately 90% being singletons. The material sequenced was peripheral blood, taken in the third trimester of pregnancy. The receptors originated from a female donor with multiple sclerosis, enrolled in a pregnancy study.

As DNA, the CDR3 is TGTGCCAGCAGTTTCGTAGGGGAGGGGGGCAATGAGCAGTTCTTC. Translated, it gives CASSFVGEGGNEQFF. V gene TRBV2 combines with J gene TRBJ2-1, with D possibly being TRBD2 (7 bases). Germline V gives CDR1 SNHLY, CDR2 FYNNEI. CDR3 length equals 15 residues. V lost 5 bases, J lost 6 bases, and 17 bases lay in between.

V is TRBV18 and J is TRBJ2-7; 7 nucleotides line up with TRBD1. Looked up from germline, CDR1 is KGHSH and CDR2 is LQKENI. The V segment lost 6 bases and the J segment 3 bases; nucleotides outside the gene matches: 17. This CDR3 is built from 17 residues. Here the CDR3 DNA reads TGTGCCAGCTCCCCTGGGACAGCCTCTTCTACCTTCTACGAGCAGTACTTC. Protein sequence: CASSPGTASSTFYEQYF.

This clone is a singleton in its sample. The rearrangement uses TRBV5-6 and TRBJ2-3; 10 positions agree with TRBD2. Unmatched junction bases numbered 8, after V lost 1 base and J lost 0 bases. Germline assignment: CDR1 SGHDT and CDR2 YYEEEE. The length of the CDR3 is 18 residues. In DNA form, the CDR3 reads TGTGCCAGCAGCTTGTACCTAGCGGGGGCCTGGAGCACAGATACGCAGTATTTT. The encoded protein is CASSLYLAGAWSTDTQYF.

Judged by abundance, this clone is medium-sized. The chain is built from TRBV6-4 and TRBJ1-1; 8 bases align to TRBD1. V lost 6 bases to trimming and J lost 0 bases; unmatched junction nucleotides: 12. Germline values: CDR1 MRHNA, CDR2 SNTAGT. The CDR3 loop spans 17 amino acids. Here the CDR3 reads CASRSPDRGEVNTEAFF. Written as DNA, the CDR3 is TGTGCCAGCAGATCACCAGACAGGGGTGAAGTGAACACTGAAGCTTTCTTT.

This clone was observed a few times. The rearrangement joins TRBV7-9 to TRBJ2-2; 11 bases map to TRBD2. The CDR3 sequence is 16 residues long. Per germline, CDR1 SEHNR and CDR2 FQNEAQ (reference sequence). With 5 bases clipped from V and 9 bases from J, the junction kept 11 bases outside the gene matches. CDR3 sequence reads: CASSPWGGLAGRELFF. The DNA for the CDR3 is TGTGCCAGCAGCCCCTGGGGTGGACTAGCGGGCCGGGAGCTGTTTTTT.

The chain joins TRBV9 to TRBJ2-1, with D possibly being TRBD1 (5 bases). Germline CDR1 and CDR2: SGDLS and YYNGEE. The CDR3 sequence is 15 residues long. Deletions cut 1 base from V and 2 bases from J, with 10 bases between. The CDR3 loop reads CASSVQGPPYNEQFF. CDR3 DNA sequence: TGTGCCAGCAGCGTACAGGGCCCCCCCTACAATGAGCAGTTCTTC. Based on the CDR3 plus reference TRBV9 and TRBJ2-1, the full variable domain is DSGVTQTPKHLITATGQRVTLRCSPRSGDLSVYWYQQSLDQGLQFLIQYYNGEERAKGNILERFSAQQFPDLHSELNLSSLELGDSALYFCASSVQGPPYNEQFFGPGTRLTVL.

The V gene is TRBV19, the J gene TRBJ2-7; D is ambiguous. Germline V gene lookup returns CDR1 LNHDA and CDR2 SQIVND (reference sequence). CDR3 size: 14 residues. The germline V and J ends were trimmed by 3 bases and 3 bases, with 12 bases remaining between them. CDR3 in amino acids: CASSINPGDYEQYF. The CDR3 DNA follows: TGTGCCAGTAGTATCAATCCGGGTGACTACGAGCAGTACTTC. The variable domain in full, completed from reference TRBV19 and TRBJ2-7, reads DGGITQSPKYLFRKEGQNVTLSCEQNLNHDAMYWYRQDPGQGLRLIYYSQIVNDFQKGDIAEGYSVSREKKESFPLTVTSAQKNPTAFYLCASSINPGDYEQYFGPGTRLTVT.

This chain uses TRBV19 with TRBJ2-7; D gene ambiguous. There are 11 residues in the CDR3. Trimming removed 4 bases from V and 3 bases from J, with 4 bases in between. CDR1 LNHDA and CDR2 SQIVND come from the germline V gene (reference sequence). CDR3 region: CASSTNYEQYF. The CDR3 nucleotides are TGTGCCAGTAGTACCAACTACGAGCAGTACTTC.

The gene calls are TRBV13 and TRBJ2-1; possibly TRBD2 for D (6 bases). The CDR3 has 19 residues. The V end was cut by 3 bases, the J end by 0 bases, with 21 bases between. The germline V gene encodes CDR1 PRHDT and CDR2 FYEKMQ (reference sequence). The CDR3 here is CASSFSLEGRLSSYNEQFF. DNA of the CDR3: TGTGCCAGCAGCTTCAGTCTAGAAGGGAGGTTAAGCTCCTACAATGAGCAGTTCTTC.

The V call is TRBV4-2, the J call TRBJ1-1, with TRBD1 as a possible D gene (5 bases). V was cut by 3 bases and J by 1 base, with 12 bases left in between. In germline, CDR1 is LGHNA, CDR2 YNFKEQ. The CDR3 sequence is 15 residues long. The CDR3 loop reads CASSHGGLTNTEAFF. CDR3 sequence (DNA): TGTGCCAGCAGCCACGGGGGTCTAACGAACACTGAAGCTTTCTTT.

The chain has TRBV7-8 and TRBJ1-5; 7 nucleotides line up with TRBD1. This CDR3 is built from 15 residues. Germline V gene lookup returns CDR1 SGHVS and CDR2 FQNEAQ. V lost 5 bases and J lost 3; bases outside the gene matches: 7. As DNA, the CDR3 is TGTGCCAGCAGCATTTCCGGGACAGTCAATCAGCCCCAGCATTTT. It specifies CASSISGTVNQPQHF. The whole variable domain, filled in from reference TRBV7-8 and TRBJ1-5, reads GAGVSQSPRYKVAKRGQDVALRCDPISGHVSLFWYQQALGQGPEFLTYFQNEAQLDKSGLPSDRFFAERPEGSVSTLKIQRTQQEDSAVYLCASSISGTVNQPQHFGDGTRLSIL.

The rearrangement joins TRBV7-7 to TRBJ2-7, with 8 bases matching TRBD1. Germline CDR1 is SSHAT and CDR2 is FNYEAQ (reference sequence). This CDR3 is built from 14 residues. With V trimmed by 6 bases and J by 6 bases, 10 bases remained unmatched. The CDR3 nucleotides are TGTGCCAGCAGTTCCGGGACAGGAAATTCCGAGCAGTACTTC. It encodes CASSSGTGNSEQYF.

This clone was recorded many times. The chain carries TRBV5-1 and TRBJ2-7; tentative D call: TRBD1 (6 bases). The germline V gene has CDR1 SGHRS and CDR2 YFSETQ. V was clipped by 4 bases and J by 3 bases, with 8 bases between them. The CDR3 covers 12 residues. CDR3 sequence (DNA): TGCGCCAGCAGCGGACAGCACTACGAGCAGTACTTC. Its protein product is CASSGQHYEQYF.

This clone was seen a few times. This rearrangement joins TRBV5-5 to TRBJ1-1; possible D gene TRBD1, 6 bases. This CDR3 region has 12 residues. Germline assignment: CDR1 SGHKS and CDR2 YYEKEE (reference sequence). Trimming removed 1 base from V and 13 bases from J, with 14 bases in between. In DNA, the CDR3 is TGTGCCAGCAGCTTGAGGGGGGGAAGGGTTTTCTTT. Its translation: CASSLRGGRVFF.

This chain connects TRBV18 to TRBJ2-1, with D maybe TRBD2 (5 bases). This CDR3 is 14 amino acids long. Trimming took off 2 bases at V and 5 bases at J, with 10 bases between the two ends. Germline loops: CDR1 KGHSH, CDR2 LQKENI. In DNA form, the CDR3 reads TGTGCCAGCTCACCAACAGAACTAGACAATGAGCAGTTCTTC. Amino acids: CASSPTELDNEQFF. Full variable domain (rest looked up from reference TRBV18 and TRBJ2-1): NAGVMQNPRHLVRRRGQEARLRCSPMKGHSHVYWYRQLPEEGLKFMVYLQKENIIDESGMPKERFSAEFPKEGPSILRIQQVVRGDSAAYFCASSPTELDNEQFFGPGTRLTVL.

The chain links TRBV6-1 to TRBJ2-3, with no clear D. Germline V gene data show CDR1 as MNHNS and CDR2 as SASEGT. With 7 bases removed from V and 3 bases from J, the gap between germline ends came to 11 bases. This CDR3 spans 13 amino acids. CDR3 loop: CASTASGTDTQYF. CDR3 DNA: TGTGCCAGCACGGCTAGTGGTACAGATACGCAGTATTTT.

This chain uses TRBV5-1 with TRBJ1-1; perhaps TRBD1 as D (5 bases). CDR3 size: 15 residues. Per the germline V gene, CDR1 is SGHRS and CDR2 is YFSETQ. Between the trimmed V and J ends, which lost 0 bases and 1 base, there was a span of 10 bases. CDR3 in DNA: TGCGCCAGCAGCTTGGAGGTTCAGGGGAACACTGAAGCTTTCTTT. As protein: CASSLEVQGNTEAFF.

The chain uses TRBV5-6 and TRBJ1-6, with 7 positions matching TRBD1. The CDR3 is 15 residues long. CDR1 is SGHDT and CDR2 is YYEEEE in the germline V gene. Germline trimming cut 0 bases from V and 3 bases from J; bases unmatched to any gene: 0. The DNA of the CDR3 is TGTGCCAGCAGCTTGGACAGGGGCTATAATTCACCCCTCCACTTT. Residues: CASSLDRGYNSPLHF.

The V and J genes are TRBV18 and TRBJ2-7; either TRBD1 or TRBD2 may supply D (6 bases each). The ends were cut back, 8 bases at V and 6 bases at J, with 14 bases in the middle. From germline, CDR1 is KGHSH and CDR2 LQKENI. The CDR3 length is 12 residues. The CDR3 spells CASAPQGGEQYF. For the CDR3, the DNA is TGTGCCAGCGCCCCACAGGGAGGCGAGCAGTACTTC.

The J gene is TRBJ1-2, the V gene TRBV5-1; D uncertain. The V and J ends lost 4 bases and 4 bases respectively, with 5 bases between them. The CDR3 totals 11 residues. CDR1 is SGHRS, CDR2 YFSETQ, per germline. The CDR3 spells CASSSSYGYTF. The CDR3 DNA reads TGCGCCAGCAGCAGCTCCTATGGCTACACCTTC.

V is TRBV5-1 and J is TRBJ2-7; TRBD1 aligns across 9 bases. CDR3 length: 16 residues. Germline V gene data show CDR1 as SGHRS and CDR2 as YFSETQ. The V gene end was trimmed by 2 bases and the J gene end by 0 bases; junction bases not matched to a gene: 6. The CDR3 DNA reads TGCGCCAGCAGCTTAACCGGGACAGGGAGCTCCTACGAGCAGTACTTC. Protein product: CASSLTGTGSSYEQYF.

This clone is a singleton in its sample. The rearrangement joins TRBV5-1 to TRBJ2-7; TRBD1 is a possible D gene (5 bases). Trimming cost V 0 bases and J 7 bases, with 14 bases left between them. Germline values: CDR1 SGHRS, CDR2 YFSETQ. The CDR3 sequence is 14 residues long. CDR3 region: CASSLEGRVWEQYF. CDR3 DNA sequence: TGCGCCAGCAGCTTGGAAGGCAGGGTGTGGGAGCAGTACTTC.

The chain is built from TRBV7-2 and TRBJ2-5, with unresolved D. Germline V gene lookup returns CDR1 SGHTA and CDR2 FQGNSA. The ends were cut back, 1 base at V and 3 bases at J, with 6 bases in the middle. The CDR3 sequence is 13 residues long. The CDR3 sequence: CASSLGQEETQYF. The CDR3 coding sequence is TGTGCCAGCAGCTTAGGGCAGGAAGAGACCCAGTACTTC.

V is TRBV29-1 and J is TRBJ2-6; D may be TRBD1 (6 bases). Trimming took off 6 bases at V and 0 bases at J, with 15 bases between the two ends. Germline values: CDR1 SQVTM, CDR2 ANQGSEA. The CDR3 runs 16 residues. In DNA, the CDR3 is TGCAGCGTGAGCCGGGACACGGACTCTGGGGCCAACGTCCTGACTTTC. Residues: CSVSRDTDSGANVLTF.

V is TRBV5-5 and J is TRBJ2-3; 8 bases match TRBD1. V lost 3 bases, J lost 2 bases, and 5 bases stayed unmatched. The germline gives CDR1 SGHKS, CDR2 YYEKEE (reference sequence). This CDR3 is built from 15 residues. DNA of the CDR3: TGTGCCAGCAGCTCCGGACAGGGCCTCACAGATACGCAGTATTTT. This codes for CASSSGQGLTDTQYF.

The CDR3 DNA reads as TGTGCCAGCAGTTTCAGTATACTAGCGGGATCATACAATGAGCAGTTCTTC. Its protein product is CASSFSILAGSYNEQFF. The chain joins TRBV28 to TRBJ2-1; 10 nucleotides align to TRBD2. The CDR3 sequence is 17 residues long. V was pared by 3 bases and J by 4 bases, with 9 bases of the junction left unmatched. CDR1 and CDR2 from the germline V gene are MDHEN and SYDVKM.